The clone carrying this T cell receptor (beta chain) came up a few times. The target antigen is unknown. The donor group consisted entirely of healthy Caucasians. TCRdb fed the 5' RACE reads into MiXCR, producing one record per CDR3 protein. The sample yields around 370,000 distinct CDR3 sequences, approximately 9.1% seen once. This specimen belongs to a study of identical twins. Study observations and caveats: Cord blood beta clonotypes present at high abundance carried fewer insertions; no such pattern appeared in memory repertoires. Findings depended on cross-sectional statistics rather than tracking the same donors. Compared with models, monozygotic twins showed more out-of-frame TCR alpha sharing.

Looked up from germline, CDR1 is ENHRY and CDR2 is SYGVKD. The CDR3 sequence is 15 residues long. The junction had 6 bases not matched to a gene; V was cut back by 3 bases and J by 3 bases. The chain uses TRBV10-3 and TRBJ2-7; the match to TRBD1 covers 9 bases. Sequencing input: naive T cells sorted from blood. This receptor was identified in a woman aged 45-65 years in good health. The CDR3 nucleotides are TGTGCCATCAGTGAAATGGACAGGGGAATCTACGAGCAGTACTTC. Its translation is CAISEMDRGIYEQYF.